The clone carrying this T cell receptor beta chain was counted between two and nine times. Its antigen remains unknown. TCRdb redid the calling of the reads with MiXCR, one entry per CDR3 protein. This table holds some 800,000 distinct CDR3 sequences, about 28% found once. This entry belongs to a study of T cell repertoires in cytomegalovirus infection. Study results and limitations: Cumulative public TCR beta family frequency identified CMV carriers with the relevant HLA.

This receptor was taken from a human donor in good health (CMV status not recorded). Some clones in this sample may be carry-over from other donors' samples. The sequencing used cultured CD8+ T cells from PBMCs, collected from culture after CMV antigen stimulation.

The CDR3 bases are TGCAGCGTTTCGAGATCCGGGTACTCCTACGAGCAGTACTTC. Protein: CSVSRSGYSYEQYF. The genes are TRBV29-1 and TRBJ2-7; D is uncertain. The CDR3 runs 14 residues. Deletions cut 5 bases from V and 0 bases from J, with 14 bases between. CDR1 and CDR2 (germline): SQVTM, ANQGSEA.